Presented here are 11 T cell receptor beta chains from one specimen sequenced in a study of T cells after yellow fever vaccination. One entry per CDR3 protein results from TCRdb running MiXCR on the 5' RACE reads. The repertoire includes under 70,000 distinct CDR3 sequences, more than 5.5% of them detected once, and around two fifths sits in the top ten. Sequencing used CD8+ T cells sorted from PBMCs, obtained on the day of the first yellow fever vaccination. These receptors were taken from a man in his late teens or twenties who received the YFV17D yellow fever vaccine.

The J gene is TRBJ2-3, the V gene TRBV27, with 8 bases fitting TRBD1. V lost 10 bases, J lost 3 bases, and 9 bases stayed unmatched. Per germline, CDR1 MNHEY and CDR2 SMNVEV (reference sequence). The CDR3 length is 14 residues. The chain's CDR3 is CATQPDRATDTQYF. The CDR3 DNA reads TGTGCCACCCAACCGGACAGGGCGACAGATACGCAGTATTTT.

This clonotype was detected many times. The rearrangement joins TRBV5-4 to TRBJ2-5; no reliable D call. Trimming took off 0 bases at V and 7 bases at J, with 13 bases between the two ends. Germline V CDR1 and CDR2: SGHNT, YYREEE (reference sequence). CDR3 length: 14 residues. The CDR3: CASSLDWGDGTQYF. CDR3 in DNA: TGTGCCAGCAGCTTGGACTGGGGTGACGGGACCCAGTACTTC.

This clonotype was recorded at least ten times. This rearrangement joins TRBV7-9 to TRBJ2-4, with TRBD1 matching over 7 bases. The CDR3 covers 13 residues. Looked up from germline, CDR1 is SEHNR and CDR2 is FQNEAQ (reference sequence). V was pared by 2 bases and J by 8 bases, with 3 bases of the junction left unmatched. In DNA form, the CDR3 reads TGTGCCAGCAGCTTAAGAGGGGGCGACATTCAGTACTTC. It translates to CASSLRGGDIQYF.

Concerning this clonotype: Its ends do not fully match the called genes, so a read error is possible. The CDR3 reads CASTPGGPQTFF. The DNA of the CDR3 is TGTGCCAGCACCCCCGGAGGGCCACAAACCTTCTTC. The V gene is TRBV12-3 or TRBV12-4, the J gene TRBJ2-7; D might be TRBD2 (6 bases). This CDR3 spans 12 amino acids.

The rearrangement links TRBV7-9 to TRBJ1-1; 10 bases agree with TRBD1. This CDR3 contains 15 residues. From germline, CDR1 is SEHNR and CDR2 FQNEAQ (reference sequence). The V segment lost 5 bases and the J segment 1 base; nucleotides outside the gene matches: 4. CDR3 protein: CASSPGQGRNTEAFF. Written as DNA, the CDR3 is TGTGCCAGCAGCCCGGGACAGGGGAGGAACACTGAAGCTTTCTTT.

This clonotype was counted ten times or more. This chain links TRBV12-3 or TRBV12-4 with TRBJ2-2, with D tentatively TRBD2 (6 bases). The CDR3 is made up of 14 amino acids. V was clipped by 6 bases and J by 8 bases, with 16 bases between them. CDR3 in DNA: TGTGCCAGCAGCCTCGGGGCCGGAGGGGGGGAGCTGTTTTTT. It encodes CASSLGAGGGELFF.

This clonotype has ten or more counts. The V and J genes are TRBV6-2 or TRBV6-3 and TRBJ2-3; the D gene is possibly TRBD2 (5 bases). Looked up from germline, CDR1 is MNHEY and CDR2 is SVGEGT. The germline V and J ends were trimmed by 5 bases and 2 bases, with 14 bases remaining between them. The CDR3 contains 15 residues. Written as DNA, the CDR3 is TGTGCCAGCAGTCCGAAGGACTGGCACACAGATACGCAGTATTTT. This translates into CASSPKDWHTDTQYF.

This clonotype has ten or more counts. V usage is TRBV4-3 and J usage is TRBJ2-5, with D possibly matching TRBD2 (6 bases). The V and J ends lost 7 bases and 5 bases respectively, with 29 bases between them. Germline V gene lookup returns CDR1 LGHNA and CDR2 YSLEER. This CDR3 is 18 amino acids long. The CDR3 here is CASKARFGMQGRGETQYF. The CDR3 DNA sequence: TGCGCCAGCAAGGCCCGGTTCGGAATGCAGGGACGGGGGGAGACCCAGTACTTC.

This clonotype has ten or more counts. This chain uses TRBV7-2 with TRBJ2-4; 7 bases line up with TRBD1. CDR3 size: 15 residues. CDR1 and CDR2 from the germline V gene are SGHTA and FQGNSA. V lost 4 bases, J lost 3 bases, and 6 bases stayed unmatched. The CDR3 spells CASSSDRDGKNIQYF. In DNA, the CDR3 is TGTGCCAGCAGCTCCGACAGGGATGGCAAAAACATTCAGTACTTC.

This clonotype was detected ten times or more. The J gene is TRBJ2-5, the V gene TRBV9, with TRBD2 matching 10 bases. The CDR3 is 15 residues long. The trim removed 0 bases at V and 5 bases at J, leaving 4 bases unmatched. From germline, CDR1 is SGDLS and CDR2 YYNGEE. CDR3 sequence (DNA): TGTGCCAGCAGCGTAGTAGCGGGGGGAGGTGAGACCCAGTACTTC. It specifies CASSVVAGGGETQYF.

This clonotype was found a few times. The chain links TRBV5-1 to TRBJ1-3, with D hard to call. V lost 0 bases, J lost 3 bases, and 7 bases lay in between. The CDR3 totals 14 residues. Germline assignment: CDR1 SGHRS and CDR2 YFSETQ. CDR3 residues: CASSLAGFGNTIYF. CDR3 sequence (DNA): TGCGCCAGCAGCTTGGCGGGGTTTGGAAACACCATATATTTT.